The present T cell receptor beta chain was sequenced within a study of read filtering for tumor transcriptome and immune sequencing. As regards this clonotype: A single base separates this from a much larger clone, so it may be a read error.

The library was built from roughly 400 ng RNA with molecular barcoded adaptors for alpha/delta and beta/gamma chains. TCRdb analysed the reads with MiXCR anew, one entry per CDR3 protein. The data hold approximately 57,000 distinct CDR3 sequences, with more than 9% observed a single time. Germline assignment: CDR1 SGHNT and CDR2 YENEEA. V lost 1 base to trimming and J lost 6 bases, with 8 bases between them. CDR3 length: 13 residues. The source material was a population of CD138-negative cells sorted from bone marrow. This clonotype was sampled from a donor older than 35 with multiple myeloma. The V call is TRBV11-3, the J call TRBJ2-3; D is uncertain. The CDR3 loop reads CASSLASTDTQYF. CDR3 coding DNA: TGTGCCAGCAGCTTAGCATCCACCGATACGCAGTATTTT.